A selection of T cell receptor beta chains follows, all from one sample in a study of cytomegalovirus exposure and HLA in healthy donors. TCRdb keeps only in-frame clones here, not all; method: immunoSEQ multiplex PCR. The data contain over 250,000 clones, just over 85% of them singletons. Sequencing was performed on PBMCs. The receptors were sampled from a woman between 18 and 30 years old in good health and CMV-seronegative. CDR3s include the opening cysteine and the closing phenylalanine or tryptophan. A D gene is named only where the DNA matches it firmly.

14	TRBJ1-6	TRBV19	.	TGTGCCAGTAGTACCCCAGGGCATAACTCACCCCTCCACTTT	CASSTPGHNSPLHF
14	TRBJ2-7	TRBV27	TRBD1	TGTGCCAGCAGTCACGGGACAGGGCCCTACGAGCAGTACTTC	CASSHGTGPYEQYF
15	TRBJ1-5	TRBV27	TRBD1	TGTGCCAGCAGTTTAGGGACAGGGGGTTATCAGCCCCAGCATTTT	CASSLGTGGYQPQHF
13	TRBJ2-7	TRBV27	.	TGTGCCAGCAGCGGCCCGACAACCTACGAGCAGTACTTC	CASSGPTTYEQYF
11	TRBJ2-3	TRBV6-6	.	TGTGCCAGCAGTTCGGGAGTTACGCAGTATTTT	CASSSGVTQYF
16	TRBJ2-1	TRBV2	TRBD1	TGTGCCAGCAGATGGTGGACAGGGGGAATGGCCAATGAGCAGTTCTTC	CASRWWTGGMANEQFF
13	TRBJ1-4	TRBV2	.	TGTGCCAGCAACGGGGATTATAATGAAAAACTGTTTTTT	CASNGDYNEKLFF
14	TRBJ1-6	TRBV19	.	TGTGCCAGTAGAGGCGGACAAACGAATTCACCCCTCCACTTT	CASRGGQTNSPLHF
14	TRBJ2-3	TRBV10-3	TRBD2	TGTGCCATCAGTGGGACTAGCAGCACAGATACGCAGTATTTT	CAISGTSSTDTQYF
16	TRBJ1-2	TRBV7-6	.	TGTGCCAGCAGCCCTAACCCGACAGACGGAAACTATGGCTACACCTTC	CASSPNPTDGNYGYTF
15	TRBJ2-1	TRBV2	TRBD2	TGTGCCAGCAGTTGGACTAGCGGGGCCTCCAATGAGCAGTTCTTC	CASSWTSGASNEQFF
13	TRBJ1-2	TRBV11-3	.	TGTGCCAGCAGCTTACGACAGAGCTATGGCTACACCTTC	CASSLRQSYGYTF
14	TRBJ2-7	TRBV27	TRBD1	TGTGCCAGCATGATGACAGGGGAAACCTACGAGCAGTACTTC	CASMMTGETYEQYF
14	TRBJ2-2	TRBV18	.	TGTGCCAGCTCCCCAGCAGGGAACACCGGGGAGCTGTTTTTT	CASSPAGNTGELFF